This T cell receptor (beta chain) was sequenced in a study of blood T cell repertoires in COVID-19. Whole-study context: The samples span acute and convalescent COVID-19 from the United States, Italy and Spain. PBMCs, B-cell-depleted T cells, or T cells provided the cDNA or gDNA that made up the material.

Germline V gene lookup returns CDR1 DFQATT and CDR2 SNEGSKA (reference sequence). Trimming took 3 bases from V and 4 from J, leaving 6 bases between them. CDR3 size: 11 residues. Authors' data handling: For nucleated cells, counts were estimated from reference gene primer amplification. Here immunoSEQ multiplex PCR was the method, and the copy in TCRdb shows in-frame clones only, minus some. D and trimming were read from the DNA, whereas the V and J calls and clone size are those reported in that table. The table lists around 35,000 clones, about 88% of them singletons, with about 12% in the top ten.

V gene TRBV20-1 combines with J gene TRBJ1-1; tentatively, D is TRBD1 (5 bases). Sequenced material: peripheral blood. The receptor was derived from a man aged 55 to 70 with active COVID-19. This CDR3 is CSASGGTEAFF. As DNA, the CDR3 is TGCAGTGCTAGCGGGGGCACTGAAGCTTTCTTT.